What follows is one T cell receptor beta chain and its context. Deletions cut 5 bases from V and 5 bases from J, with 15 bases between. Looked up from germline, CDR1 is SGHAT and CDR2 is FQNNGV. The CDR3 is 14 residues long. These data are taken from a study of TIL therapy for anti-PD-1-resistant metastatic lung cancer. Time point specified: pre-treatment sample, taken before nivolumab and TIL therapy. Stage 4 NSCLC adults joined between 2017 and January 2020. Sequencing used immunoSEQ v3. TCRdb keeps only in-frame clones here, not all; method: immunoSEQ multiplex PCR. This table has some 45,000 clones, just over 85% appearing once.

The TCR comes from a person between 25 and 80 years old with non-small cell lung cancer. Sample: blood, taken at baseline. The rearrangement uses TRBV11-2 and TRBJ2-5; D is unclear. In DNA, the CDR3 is TGTGCCAGCAGCCCCCGTCGAGATAGGGAGACCCAGTACTTC. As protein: CASSPRRDRETQYF.